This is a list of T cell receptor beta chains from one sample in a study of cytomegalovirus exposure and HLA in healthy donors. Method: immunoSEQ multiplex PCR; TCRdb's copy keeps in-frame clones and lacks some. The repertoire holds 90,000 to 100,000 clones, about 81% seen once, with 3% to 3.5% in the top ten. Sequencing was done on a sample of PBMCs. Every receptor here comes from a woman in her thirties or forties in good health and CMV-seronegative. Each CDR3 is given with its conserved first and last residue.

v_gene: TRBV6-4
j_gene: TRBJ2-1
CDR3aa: CASSDLERDEQFF

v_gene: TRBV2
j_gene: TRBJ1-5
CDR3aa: CASSSYTGENQPQHF

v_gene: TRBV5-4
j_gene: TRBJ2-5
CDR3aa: CASSGTGQETQYF

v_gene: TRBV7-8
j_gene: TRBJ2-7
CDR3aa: CASSLSGQTYEQYF

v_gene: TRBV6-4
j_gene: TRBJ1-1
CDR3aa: CASRDRGNTEAFF

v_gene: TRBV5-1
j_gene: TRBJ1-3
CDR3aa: CASSRFSSGQGRNTIYF

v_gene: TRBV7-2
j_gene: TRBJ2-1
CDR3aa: CASSLAGTSGRGVEQFF

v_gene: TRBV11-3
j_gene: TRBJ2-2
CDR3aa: CASSLGRGHTTGELFF

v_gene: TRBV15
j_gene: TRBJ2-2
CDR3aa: CATSRDSGSYTGELFF

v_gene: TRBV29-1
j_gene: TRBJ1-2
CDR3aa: CSGQGVAGYTF

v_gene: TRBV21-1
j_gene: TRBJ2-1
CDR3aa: CASSKKGDRVNEQFF

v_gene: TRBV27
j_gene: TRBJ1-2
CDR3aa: CASSLIGQGLYGYTF

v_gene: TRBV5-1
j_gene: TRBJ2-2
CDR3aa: CASSLWLAGLLNTGELFF

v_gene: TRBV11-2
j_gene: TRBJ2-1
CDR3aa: CASSWTSGSVRTRNEQFF

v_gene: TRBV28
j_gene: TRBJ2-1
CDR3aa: CASSLTGWNEQFF

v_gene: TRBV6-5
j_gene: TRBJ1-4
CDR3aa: CASSYRGRGSEKLFF

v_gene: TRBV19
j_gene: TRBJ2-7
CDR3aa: CASGLSFYEQYF

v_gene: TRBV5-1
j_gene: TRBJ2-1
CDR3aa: CASSLTTAGDEQFF

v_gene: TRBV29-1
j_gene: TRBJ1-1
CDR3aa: CSVAPLDSLQTEAFF

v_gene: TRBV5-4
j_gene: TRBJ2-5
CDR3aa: CASSAPGVETQYF

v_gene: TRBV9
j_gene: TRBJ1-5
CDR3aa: CASSVGLGDRENQPQHF

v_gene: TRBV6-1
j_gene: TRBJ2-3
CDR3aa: CASRMTRRTDTQYF

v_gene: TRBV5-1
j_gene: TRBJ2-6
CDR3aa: CASSLAGGGSGANVLTF

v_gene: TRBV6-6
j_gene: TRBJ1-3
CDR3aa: CASALIDSGNTIYF

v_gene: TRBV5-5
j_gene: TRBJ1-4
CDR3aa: CASSFPPRGQGSEKLFF

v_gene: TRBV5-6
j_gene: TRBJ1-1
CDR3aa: CASRRQGRRTEAFF

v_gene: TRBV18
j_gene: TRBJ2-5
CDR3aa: CASSPFTGRETQYF

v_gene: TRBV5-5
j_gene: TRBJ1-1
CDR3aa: CASSLVNRGPGEAFF

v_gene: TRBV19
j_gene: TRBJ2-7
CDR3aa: CASNSGTDEQYF

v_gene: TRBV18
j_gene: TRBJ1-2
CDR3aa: CASSAGTGGAGNYGYTF

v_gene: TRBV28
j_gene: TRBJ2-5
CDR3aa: CASSFRDILRETQYF

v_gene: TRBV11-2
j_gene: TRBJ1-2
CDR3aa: CASSLDPTVTF

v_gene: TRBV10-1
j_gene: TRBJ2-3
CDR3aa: CASSRRGSTDTQYF

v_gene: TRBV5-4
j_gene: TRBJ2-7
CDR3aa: CASSGLGSGSSYEQYF

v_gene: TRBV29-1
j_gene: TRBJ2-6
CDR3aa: CSVAGTSGSTGANVLTF

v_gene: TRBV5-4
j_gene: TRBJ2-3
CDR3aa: CASSLDGRGADTQYF

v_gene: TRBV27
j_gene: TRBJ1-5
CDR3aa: CASRRLEVGQPQHF

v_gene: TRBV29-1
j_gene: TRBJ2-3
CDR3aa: CSVRREGPTDTQYF

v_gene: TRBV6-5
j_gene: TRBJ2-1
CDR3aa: CASSYGLAGENNEQFF

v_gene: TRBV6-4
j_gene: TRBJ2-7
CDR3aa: CASRAIPMYEQYF

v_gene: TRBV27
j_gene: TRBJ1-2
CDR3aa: CASRGLLGTVHGYTF

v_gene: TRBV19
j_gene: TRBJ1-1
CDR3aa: CASKGAGEKAFF

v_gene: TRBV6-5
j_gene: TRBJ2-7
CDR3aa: CASSSDRGRPAEQYF

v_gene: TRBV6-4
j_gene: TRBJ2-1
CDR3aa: CASSLGQGDRDEQFF

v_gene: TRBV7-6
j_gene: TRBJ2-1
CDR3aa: CASSLRGNEQFF

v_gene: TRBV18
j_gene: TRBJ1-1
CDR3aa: CASSPPLLTETNTEAFF